This T cell receptor beta chain was documented in a study of graft-versus-host responses after intestinal transplantation. Across the study: Among the recipients, all got anti-thymocyte globulin induction and then tacrolimus and steroids for roughly three years.

The V gene lost 4 bases and the J gene lost 5 bases, with 15 bases spanning the gap. The CDR3 extends over 15 amino acids. CDR1 MNHEY and CDR2 SVGAGI come from the germline V gene. General observations from the study: Individuals carrying graft-donor T cell macrochimerism showed high graft-versus-host to host-versus-graft clonal ratios in allografts. GvH clones occurred in recipient marrow; some first appeared in ileum or blood.

This clone was counted once. Its target is unknown. The data were produced by immunoSEQ multiplex PCR, yet TCRdb's version contains in-frame clones alone and is incomplete. The table records about 120,000 clones, about 95% of them present only once. This receptor was taken from a human donor who received an intestinal transplant. The sequenced sample was unstimulated CD8+ T cells sorted from spleen or lymph node cells, obtained before intestinal transplant. The chain is built from TRBV6-5 and TRBJ2-1; D unresolved. The CDR3 is CASSSPGLRDNEQFF. The DNA of the CDR3 is TGTGCCAGCAGTTCACCGGGTTTACGGGACAATGAGCAGTTCTTC.